By frequency in the sample, the clone carrying this T cell receptor (beta chain) is medium-sized. What it binds is not known. The read falls 3 residues short of the CDR3 end, and the missing part is taken from the germline J gene. The assay was immunoSEQ multiplex PCR, and TCRdb's table has in-frame clones only and misses some. The record shows about 19,000 clones for this sample, with no singletons present. No CVID subject was ill or on immunomodulatory drugs when sampled. The sample belongs to a study of T cell clonality in common variable immunodeficiency. General study findings and limits: Shared TCRbeta clones were fewer between CVID subjects than controls. CVID subjects had higher TCRbeta clonality than healthy controls, most marked in about a third. Reportedly, TCR beta sequences from common variable immunodeficiency showed fewer deletions and N-nucleotide insertions.

Germline-derived CDR1 and CDR2 are DFQATT and SNEGSKA (reference sequence). Unmatched junction bases numbered 11, after V lost 1 base and J lost 2 bases. CDR3 length: 18 residues. The source material was peripheral blood mononuclear cells. The sequence came from a human donor with common variable immunodeficiency. The chain is built from TRBV20-1 and TRBJ2-4; 10 bases agree with TRBD1. The CDR3 DNA, read in part, is TGCAGTGCTAGAGCGGGGGACAGGGGAACAAGGACCAAAAACATT. Its protein product is CSARAGDRGTRTKNI. The whole CDR3 is CSARAGDRGTRTKNIQYF.